Following are 27 T cell receptor beta chains from one sample sequenced in a study of blood T cell repertoires in COVID-19. The data were produced by immunoSEQ multiplex PCR, yet TCRdb's version contains in-frame clones alone and is incomplete. This sample yields some 180,000 clones, of which about 80% are seen a single time; roughly 6.4% belongs to the top ten. Source material: peripheral blood. Receptors were obtained from a man between 60 and 75 years old with acute or convalescent COVID-19.

This chain links TRBV7-9 with TRBJ2-3, with D possibly being TRBD2 (5 bases). This CDR3 is built from 14 residues. Germline CDR1 reads SEHNR; CDR2 reads FQNEAQ (reference sequence). Trimming removed 10 bases from V and 4 bases from J, with 18 bases in between. Here the CDR3 reads CAIEKPGNADTQYF. CDR3 nucleotides: TGTGCCATCGAAAAGCCCGGGAATGCAGATACGCAGTATTTT.

This chain connects TRBV9 to TRBJ1-3; no reliable D call. CDR1 is SGDLS and CDR2 is YYNGEE in the germline V gene. This CDR3 is 14 amino acids long. V lost 3 bases and J lost 0, with 7 bases in between. Here the CDR3 reads CASSAGFSGNTIYF. CDR3 DNA sequence: TGTGCCAGCAGCGCTGGCTTCTCTGGAAACACCATATATTTT.

This chain links TRBV10-2 with TRBJ1-2; D unclear. Between the trimmed V and J ends, which lost 7 bases and 0 bases, there was a span of 6 bases. This CDR3 is built from 12 residues. From germline, CDR1 is WSHSY and CDR2 SAAADI. The CDR3 DNA sequence: TGCGCCAGCACAGGATCTAACTATGGCTACACCTTC. Its protein is CASTGSNYGYTF.

The V and J genes are TRBV2 and TRBJ1-4, with D possibly TRBD1 on 6 matching bases. This CDR3 contains 14 residues. Germline CDR1 and CDR2: SNHLY and FYNNEI. V was shortened by 2 bases and J by 4 bases, with 8 bases between the two germline ends. The CDR3 protein is CASSENRDNEKLFF. Written as DNA, the CDR3 is TGTGCCAGCAGTGAAAACAGGGATAATGAAAAACTGTTTTTT.

This rearrangement joins TRBV19 to TRBJ1-5; D may be TRBD1 (5 bases). The CDR3 spans 13 residues. Trimming took 3 bases from V and 9 from J, leaving 12 bases between them. CDR1 and CDR2 (germline): LNHDA, SQIVND (reference sequence). The CDR3 sequence: CASSMEFQGPQHF. CDR3 DNA: TGTGCCAGTAGTATGGAGTTCCAGGGGCCCCAGCATTTT.

The chain joins TRBV6-2 or TRBV6-3 to TRBJ1-6; 8 nucleotides align to TRBD1. V was clipped by 5 bases and J by 5 bases; unmatched bases: 2. Germline V gene sequence: CDR1 MNHEY, CDR2 SVGEGT. The length of the CDR3 is 14 residues. As DNA, the CDR3 is TGTGCCAGCAGTCGGACAGGGAATAATTCACCCCTCCACTTT. Translation gives CASSRTGNNSPLHF.

The chain has TRBV2 and TRBJ2-2; 8 bases are shared with TRBD1. The length of the CDR3 is 15 residues. The V gene end was trimmed by 6 bases and the J gene end by 5 bases; junction bases not matched to a gene: 8. Germline V lookup: CDR1 SNHLY, CDR2 FYNNEI. CDR3 region: CASSRYRGKTGELFF. CDR3 in DNA: TGTGCCAGCAGCAGATACAGGGGGAAGACCGGGGAGCTGTTTTTT.

The rearrangement joins TRBV9 to TRBJ2-7; no clear D. Germline-derived CDR1 and CDR2 are SGDLS and YYNGEE. V lost 2 bases and J lost 3, with 12 bases in between. This CDR3 comprises 14 residues. The CDR3 bases are TGTGCCAGCAGCGTTGGTGCGTTCCTCTACGAGCAGTACTTC. This codes for CASSVGAFLYEQYF.

The chain employs TRBV30 and TRBJ1-2, with 10 bases matching TRBD1. The CDR3 covers 18 residues. CDR1 and CDR2 (germline): GTSNPN, SVGIG (reference sequence). V dropped 1 base and J dropped 2; count of bases not matched to a gene: 13. CDR3 sequence: CAWSEIDRGLLGNYGYTF. The CDR3, as DNA: TGTGCCTGGAGTGAGATAGACAGGGGGCTATTGGGGAACTATGGCTACACCTTC.

The chain employs TRBV3-1 (or the pseudogene TRBV3-2) and TRBJ1-5; unclear D gene. This CDR3 spans 13 amino acids. V lost 0 bases and J lost 4, with 4 bases in between. Germline V gene data show CDR1 as LGHDT and CDR2 as YNNKEL (reference sequence). CDR3: CASSQDPNQPQHF. CDR3 bases: TGTGCCAGCAGCCAAGACCCTAATCAGCCCCAGCATTTT.

The V gene is TRBV29-1, the J gene TRBJ2-1, with TRBD2 matching over 12 bases. CDR1 is SQVTM and CDR2 is ANQGSEA in the germline V gene. The junction had 12 bases not matched to a gene; V was cut back by 2 bases and J by 7 bases. The CDR3 is made up of 17 amino acids. The CDR3 region is CSVELRASGRVLNEQFF. The CDR3 DNA is TGCAGCGTTGAATTAAGGGCTAGCGGGAGGGTCTTGAATGAGCAGTTCTTC.

This clone was picked up one time. J is TRBJ2-7 and V is TRBV12-3 or TRBV12-4, with a possible D match to TRBD2 (6 bases). The CDR3 extends over 13 amino acids. The ends were cut back, 7 bases at V and 1 base at J, with 11 bases in the middle. The DNA of the CDR3 is TGTGCCAGCACCCTAGCGCCATCCTACGAGCAGTACTTC. Its translation: CASTLAPSYEQYF.

The chain combines TRBV15 with TRBJ1-2; D not resolved. From germline, CDR1 is LNHNV and CDR2 YYDKDF (reference sequence). V lost 0 bases to trimming and J lost 4 bases, with 9 bases between them. This CDR3 has 14 residues. The CDR3 region is CATSRDRGSYGYTF. Written as DNA, the CDR3 is TGTGCCACCAGCAGAGATCGAGGAAGCTATGGCTACACCTTC.

The chain carries TRBV30 and TRBJ1-5, with D perhaps matching TRBD1 (5 bases). The length of the CDR3 is 12 residues. The V gene's germline CDR1 is GTSNPN and CDR2 SVGIG (reference sequence). Trimming cost V 2 bases and J 6 bases, with 8 bases left between them. CDR3: CAWSPGGQPQHF. The CDR3 region has the DNA TGTGCCTGGAGTCCGGGGGGTCAGCCCCAGCATTTT.

The chain uses TRBV15 and TRBJ2-3; D ambiguous. The CDR3 loop spans 13 amino acids. The V end lost 1 base, the J end lost 5 bases, and 7 bases lay between the germline ends. The germline gives CDR1 LNHNV, CDR2 YYDKDF (reference sequence). CDR3 bases: TGTGCCACCAGCAGAGTTTTCAGAGATACGCAGTATTTT. The encoded protein is CATSRVFRDTQYF.

J is TRBJ2-7 and V is TRBV24-1; D is ambiguous. The CDR3 has 16 residues. Germline CDR1 is KGHDR and CDR2 is SFDVKD. V lost 1 base, J lost 0 bases, and 12 bases lay in between. The CDR3 is CATSDFGRPSSYEQYF. The CDR3 DNA follows: TGTGCCACCAGTGATTTCGGCAGGCCGAGCTCCTACGAGCAGTACTTC.

The rearrangement uses TRBV21-1 and TRBJ2-5; TRBD2 is the table's D call and was not checked against the DNA. TRBV21-1 is a pseudogene locus. CDR3 size: 14 residues. CDR3 protein: CASSKGGGAETQYF. The CDR3 DNA follows: TGTGCCAGCAGCAAAGGGGGAGGGGCCGAGACCCAGTACTTC.

The chain is built from TRBV2 and TRBJ1-1, with 7 bases lining up with TRBD1. This CDR3 region has 15 residues. Germline CDR1 SNHLY, CDR2 FYNNEI. Losses at the gene ends were 8 bases for V and 1 base for J; bases not matched to a gene: 10. CDR3 protein: CASVGARGKNTEAFF. CDR3 nucleotide sequence: TGTGCCAGCGTGGGGGCCAGGGGGAAGAACACTGAAGCTTTCTTT.

The chain recombines TRBV27 with TRBJ1-3; 8 bases agree with TRBD1. Unmatched junction bases numbered 4, after V lost 4 bases and J lost 2 bases. The CDR3 runs to 15 residues. CDR1 and CDR2 (germline): MNHEY, SMNVEV (reference sequence). The CDR3 region is CASSSGQGAGNTIYF. The CDR3 nucleotides read TGTGCCAGCAGTTCTGGACAGGGCGCTGGAAACACCATATATTTT.

The rearrangement joins TRBV30 to TRBJ1-5, with a weak D call TRBD1 (6 bases). Germline CDR1 GTSNPN, CDR2 SVGIG (reference sequence). The V gene lost 2 bases and the J gene lost 4 bases, with 9 bases spanning the gap. This CDR3 has 13 amino acids. This chain's CDR3 is CAWSTQGNQPQHF. The DNA for the CDR3 is TGTGCCTGGAGTACCCAGGGGAATCAGCCCCAGCATTTT.

This clone occurred once. This chain connects TRBV19 to TRBJ1-2; the D is unclear. The germline V gene has CDR1 LNHDA and CDR2 SQIVND (reference sequence). This CDR3 is built from 14 residues. The V and J ends lost 4 bases and 7 bases respectively, with 16 bases between them. DNA of the CDR3: TGTGCCAGTAGTACCTTCGGGATGTCCGGTGGCTACACCTTC. Residues: CASSTFGMSGGYTF.

This clone has more than one count but fewer than ten. This rearrangement joins TRBV3-1 (or the pseudogene TRBV3-2) to TRBJ1-1; no clear D gene. The germline V gene has CDR1 LGHDT and CDR2 YNNKEL (reference sequence). The CDR3 is 12 residues long. Trimming stripped 1 base from V and 6 bases from J, with 6 bases between. The CDR3 DNA is TGTGCCAGCAGCCAAGCTGGGCCTGAAGCTTTCTTT. Translation gives CASSQAGPEAFF.

The sample holds one count of this clone. This chain links TRBV14 with TRBJ2-1; 13 bases fit TRBD2. This CDR3 comprises 15 residues. CDR1 is SGHDN and CDR2 is FVKESK in the germline V gene. Trimming cost V 2 bases and J 8 bases; bases outside gene matches: 3. The CDR3 coding sequence is TGTGCCAGCAGCCAATGGACTAGCGGGAGCGATGAGCAGTTCTTC. Translated, it gives CASSQWTSGSDEQFF. Full variable domain (missing parts from reference TRBV14 and TRBJ2-1): EAGVTQFPSHSVIEKGQTVTLRCDPISGHDNLYWYRRVMGKEIKFLLHFVKESKQDESGMPNNRFLAERTGGTYSTLKVQPAELEDSGVYFCASSQWTSGSDEQFFGPGTRLTVL.

The gene calls are TRBV27 and TRBJ1-2, with D possibly TRBD1 on 5 matching bases. CDR3 length: 16 residues. CDR1 and CDR2 (germline): MNHEY, SMNVEV (reference sequence). The V and J ends lost 5 bases and 7 bases respectively, with 23 bases between them. The CDR3 spells CASSDGLGGGRVGYTF. Written as DNA, the CDR3 is TGTGCCAGCAGTGATGGACTGGGGGGTGGGAGGGTTGGCTACACCTTC.

The V and J genes are TRBV24-1 and TRBJ2-3; perhaps TRBD1 as D (5 bases). V lost 6 bases and J 0 bases, leaving 9 bases between the germline ends. The CDR3 loop spans 14 amino acids. Germline V gene sequence: CDR1 KGHDR, CDR2 SFDVKD. The CDR3 here is CATSPGPSTDTQYF. Here the CDR3 DNA reads TGTGCCACCAGTCCAGGGCCGAGCACAGATACGCAGTATTTT.

The genes are TRBV5-1 and TRBJ1-2; D unclear. There are 14 residues in the CDR3. Germline CDR1 is SGHRS and CDR2 is YFSETQ. Trimming stripped 5 bases from V and 2 bases from J, with 13 bases between. The CDR3 DNA reads TGCGCCAGCAGATCGTCATCTAGCAACTATGGCTACACCTTC. Protein: CASRSSSSNYGYTF. The entire variable domain, with the rest obtained from reference TRBV5-1 and TRBJ1-2, is as follows: KAGVTQTPRYLIKTRGQQVTLSCSPISGHRSVSWYQQTPGQGLQFLFEYFSETQRNKGNFPGRFSGRQFSNSRSEMNVSTLELGDSALYLCASRSSSSNYGYTFGSGTRLTVV.

This clone was detected only a few times. This chain links TRBV19 with TRBJ2-1; D perhaps matches TRBD2 (8 bases). Germline lookup yields CDR1 LNHDA and CDR2 SQIVND (reference sequence). The CDR3 extends over 19 amino acids. The V and J ends lost 3 bases and 3 bases respectively, with 24 bases between them. CDR3 nucleotides: TGTGCCAGTAGTATTCGAGGGGGCGGGAGGCTCCGCTTCTACAATGAGCAGTTCTTC. It specifies CASSIRGGGRLRFYNEQFF. The full variable domain, completed using reference TRBV19 and TRBJ2-1, is DGGITQSPKYLFRKEGQNVTLSCEQNLNHDAMYWYRQDPGQGLRLIYYSQIVNDFQKGDIAEGYSVSREKKESFPLTVTSAQKNPTAFYLCASSIRGGGRLRFYNEQFFGPGTRLTVL.